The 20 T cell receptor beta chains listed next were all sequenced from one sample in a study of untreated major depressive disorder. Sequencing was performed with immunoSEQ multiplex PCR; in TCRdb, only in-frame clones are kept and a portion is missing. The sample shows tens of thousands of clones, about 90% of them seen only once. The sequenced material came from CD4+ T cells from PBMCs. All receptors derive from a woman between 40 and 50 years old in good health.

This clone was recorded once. Here the CDR3 reads CASTTPRDASYNEQFF. CDR3 sequence (DNA): TGTGCCAGCACTACACCCCGGGACGCCTCCTACAATGAGCAGTTCTTC. The chain recombines TRBV2 with TRBJ2-1; possibly TRBD1 or TRBD2 for D (5 bases each). Trimming removed 7 bases at V and 0 bases at J, with 16 bases between. The germline CDR1 and CDR2 sequences are SNHLY and FYNNEI. The CDR3 is 16 amino acids.

CDR3 loop: CASSYSPTGEYGYTF. DNA of the CDR3: TGTGCCAGCAGTTACTCACCGACAGGGGAATATGGCTACACCTTC. The chain carries TRBV6-5 and TRBJ1-2, with 8 bases that match TRBD1. The CDR3 spans 15 residues. Germline-derived CDR1 and CDR2 are MNHEY and SVGAGI. V shed 0 bases, J shed 5 bases, and the junction held 5 bases outside the gene matches.

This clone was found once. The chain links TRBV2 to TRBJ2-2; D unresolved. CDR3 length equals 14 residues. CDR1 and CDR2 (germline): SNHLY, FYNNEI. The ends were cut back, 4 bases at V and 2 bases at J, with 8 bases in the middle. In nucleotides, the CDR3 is TGTGCCAGCAGTGTATCGGATAACACCGGGGAGCTGTTTTTT. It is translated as CASSVSDNTGELFF.

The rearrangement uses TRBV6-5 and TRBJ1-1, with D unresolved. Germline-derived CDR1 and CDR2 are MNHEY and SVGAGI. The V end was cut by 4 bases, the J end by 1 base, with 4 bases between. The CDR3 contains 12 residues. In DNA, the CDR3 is TGTGCCAGCAGTTCCAGGAACACTGAAGCTTTCTTT. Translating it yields CASSSRNTEAFF.

CDR3 in DNA: TGTGCCAGTAGTATAGAAGGCAATCAGCCCCAGCATTTT. Its protein is CASSIEGNQPQHF. The genes are TRBV19 and TRBJ1-5; no definite D call. The germline V gene has CDR1 LNHDA and CDR2 SQIVND (reference sequence). Trimming removed 0 bases from V and 2 bases from J, with 2 bases in between. CDR3 size: 13 residues.

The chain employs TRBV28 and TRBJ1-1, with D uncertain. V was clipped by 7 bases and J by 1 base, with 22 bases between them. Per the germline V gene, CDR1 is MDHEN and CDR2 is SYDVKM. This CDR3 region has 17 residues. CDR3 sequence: CASIISRHGTKNTEAFF. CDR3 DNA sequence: TGTGCCAGCATAATCTCTCGGCATGGCACTAAGAACACTGAAGCTTTCTTT.

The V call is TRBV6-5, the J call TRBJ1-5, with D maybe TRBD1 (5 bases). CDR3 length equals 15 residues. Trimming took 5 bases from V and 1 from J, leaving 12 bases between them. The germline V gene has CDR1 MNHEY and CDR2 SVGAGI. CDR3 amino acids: CASSPRGGSNQPQHF. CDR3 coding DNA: TGTGCCAGCAGTCCGCGGGGGGGAAGCAATCAGCCCCAGCATTTT.

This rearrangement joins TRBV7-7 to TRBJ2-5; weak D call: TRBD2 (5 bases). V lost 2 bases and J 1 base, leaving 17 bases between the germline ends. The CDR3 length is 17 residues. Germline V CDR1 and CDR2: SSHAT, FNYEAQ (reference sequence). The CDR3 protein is CASSLTAGLSVQETQYF. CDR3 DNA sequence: TGTGCCAGCAGCTTAACGGCGGGTCTCTCGGTCCAAGAGACCCAGTACTTC.

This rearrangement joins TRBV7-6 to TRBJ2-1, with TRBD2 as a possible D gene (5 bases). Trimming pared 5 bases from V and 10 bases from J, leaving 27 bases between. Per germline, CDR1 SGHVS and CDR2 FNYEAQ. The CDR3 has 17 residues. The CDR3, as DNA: TGTGCCAGCAGCCCTTCCCTTAGCGACCATTGGGGTGGGGAGCAGTTCTTC. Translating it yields CASSPSLSDHWGGEQFF. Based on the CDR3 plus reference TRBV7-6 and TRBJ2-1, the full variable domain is GAGVSQSPRYKVTKRGQDVALRCDPISGHVSLYWYRQALGQGPEFLTYFNYEAQQDKSGLPNDRFSAERPEGSISTLTIQRTEQRDSAMYRCASSPSLSDHWGGEQFFGPGTRLTVL.

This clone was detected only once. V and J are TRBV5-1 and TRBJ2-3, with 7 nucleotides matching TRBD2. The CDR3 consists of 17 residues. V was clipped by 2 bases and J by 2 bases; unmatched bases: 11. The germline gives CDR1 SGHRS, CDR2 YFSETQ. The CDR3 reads CASSLLPSGGDTDTQYF. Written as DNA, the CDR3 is TGCGCCAGCAGCTTACTGCCTAGCGGAGGTGACACAGATACGCAGTATTTT. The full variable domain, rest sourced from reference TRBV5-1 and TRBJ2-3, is KAGVTQTPRYLIKTRGQQVTLSCSPISGHRSVSWYQQTPGQGLQFLFEYFSETQRNKGNFPGRFSGRQFSNSRSEMNVSTLELGDSALYLCASSLLPSGGDTDTQYFGPGTRLTVL.

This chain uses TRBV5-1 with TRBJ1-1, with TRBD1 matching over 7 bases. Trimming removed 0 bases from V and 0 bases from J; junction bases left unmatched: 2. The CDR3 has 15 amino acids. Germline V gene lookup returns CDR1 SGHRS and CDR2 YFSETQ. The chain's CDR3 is CASSLVQGMNTEAFF. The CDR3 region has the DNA TGCGCCAGCAGCTTGGTACAGGGGATGAACACTGAAGCTTTCTTT.

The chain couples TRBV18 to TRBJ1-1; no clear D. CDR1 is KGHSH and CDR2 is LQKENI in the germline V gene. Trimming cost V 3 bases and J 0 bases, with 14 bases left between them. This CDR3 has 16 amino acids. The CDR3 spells CASSPWVPSMNTEAFF. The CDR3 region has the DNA TGTGCCAGCTCACCGTGGGTTCCCTCCATGAACACTGAAGCTTTCTTT.

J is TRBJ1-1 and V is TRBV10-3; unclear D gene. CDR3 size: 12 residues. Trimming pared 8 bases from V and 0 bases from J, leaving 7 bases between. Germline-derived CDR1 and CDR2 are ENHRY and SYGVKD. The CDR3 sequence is CAIGQLNTEAFF. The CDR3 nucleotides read TGTGCCATCGGCCAGTTGAACACTGAAGCTTTCTTT.

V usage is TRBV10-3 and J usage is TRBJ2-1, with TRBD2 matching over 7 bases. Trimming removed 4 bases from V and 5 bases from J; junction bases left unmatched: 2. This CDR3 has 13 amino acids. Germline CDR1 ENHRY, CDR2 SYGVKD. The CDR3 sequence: CAISAGLDNEQFF. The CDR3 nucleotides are TGTGCCATCAGTGCAGGACTAGACAATGAGCAGTTCTTC.

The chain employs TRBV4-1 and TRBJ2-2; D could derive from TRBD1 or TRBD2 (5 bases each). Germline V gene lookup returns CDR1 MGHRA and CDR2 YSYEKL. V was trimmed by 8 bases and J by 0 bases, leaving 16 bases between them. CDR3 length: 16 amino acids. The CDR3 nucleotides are TGCGCCAGCCAAACCGGGACCACATCGAACACCGGGGAGCTGTTTTTT. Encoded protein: CASQTGTTSNTGELFF.

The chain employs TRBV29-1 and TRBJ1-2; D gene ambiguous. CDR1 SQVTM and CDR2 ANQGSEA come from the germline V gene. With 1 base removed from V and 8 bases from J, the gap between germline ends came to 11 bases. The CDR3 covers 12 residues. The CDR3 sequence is CSVEVGPIGYTF. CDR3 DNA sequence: TGCAGCGTTGAAGTTGGACCTATCGGCTACACCTTC.

The CDR3 DNA reads as TGTGCCAGCAGTTTAGGTGGTCTAGGGGGCTTGGAGCAGTTCTTC. It yields the protein CASSLGGLGGLEQFF. The V gene is TRBV28, the J gene TRBJ2-1; 7 bases map to TRBD1. V was pared by 2 bases and J by 10 bases, with 11 bases of the junction left unmatched. This CDR3 contains 15 residues. CDR1 MDHEN and CDR2 SYDVKM come from the germline V gene.

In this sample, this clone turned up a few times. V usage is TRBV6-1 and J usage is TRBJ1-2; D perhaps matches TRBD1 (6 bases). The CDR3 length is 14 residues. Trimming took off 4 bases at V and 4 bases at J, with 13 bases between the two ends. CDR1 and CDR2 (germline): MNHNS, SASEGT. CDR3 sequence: CASSGGQLFYGYTF. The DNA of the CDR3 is TGTGCCAGCAGTGGAGGACAGCTTTTCTATGGCTACACCTTC.

This chain's CDR3 is CASSFGDRVTPPLHF. In nucleotides, the CDR3 is TGCGCCAGCAGCTTCGGGGACAGGGTAACACCACCCCTCCACTTT. This chain links TRBV5-1 with TRBJ1-6; 9 bases agree with TRBD1. V shed 2 bases and J 11 bases; nucleotides not matched to a gene: 8. This CDR3 region has 15 residues. The germline gives CDR1 SGHRS, CDR2 YFSETQ.

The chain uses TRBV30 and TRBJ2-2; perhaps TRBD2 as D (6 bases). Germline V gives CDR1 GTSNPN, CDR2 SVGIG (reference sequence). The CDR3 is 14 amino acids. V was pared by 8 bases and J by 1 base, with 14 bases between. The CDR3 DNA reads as TGTGCCGGAATCAGGCGGGGGAACACCGGGGAGCTGTTTTTT. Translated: CAGIRRGNTGELFF.